This T cell receptor (beta chain) was observed in a study of response to subunit inactivated influenza vaccine (dated 2018 in TCRdb). In the study overall: The study used deep quantitative T cell receptor repertoire profiling to track responses to a trivalent subunit inactivated influenza vaccine.

Cut back by 7 bases and 5 bases, the V and J ends lie 16 bases apart. CDR1 is given as SGHKS and CDR2 as YYEKEE, both from the germline V gene (reference sequence). Its CDR3 holds 13 amino acids, cysteine through phenylalanine. Here the CDR3 DNA is all that survives: 39 bases in frame from base 1. Library preparation was by RT-PCR. TCRdb names Illumina HiSeq 2500 as the instrument used. In TCRdb, the public reads were trimmed at Q25 with fastp and aligned with MiXCR, with productive beta chains retained. Each CDR3 protein gets just one entry, which takes the most common genes and DNA from the rows behind it. This sample holds hundreds of thousands of distinct CDR3 sequences; over 11% were observed only once. Of the sample, 6% to 7% is held by the ten largest clones. Summary of the overall study and its limitations: The authors proposed that each seasonal influenza vaccination may bring in only a limited number of new T cells.

About this clonotype itself: What antigen it recognizes has not been identified. It has no much larger one-base neighbor in the sample; base qualities were not kept.

Recombination connected TRBV5-5 to TRBJ2-7, with TRBD2 as a weak D call on 5 bases. The receptor was derived from a man aged 50 to 60 who received an inactivated influenza vaccine. Donor details come from another sample of the same person, matched by shared clones. Sample: PBMCs from blood, taken 14 to 15 days before vaccination. The nucleotide sequence is given as TGTGCCAGCGGCCCCGGGATCCAGAACGAGCAGTACTTC. Translated, it gives CASGPGIQNEQYF.